The following is a T cell receptor beta chain sequence with its context. The antigen remains undetermined. The trim removed 1 base at V and 1 base at J, leaving 5 bases unmatched. The CDR3 covers 16 residues. Germline V gives CDR1 SGHRS, CDR2 YFSETQ. This sample was included in a study of cytomegalovirus exposure and HLA in healthy donors. Overall study: Earlier results showed roughly 120 million unique TCR beta sequences derived from roughly 200 million T cells. Findings and caveats of the study: There were under 200 TCR beta chains listed as cytomegalovirus-associated. When a later analysis compared HLA-associated TCR beta chains with equally common others, the HLA-associated chains turned out to be more clonally expanded and to have lower generation probabilities. CMV serostatus was the only immune exposure information that was available.

The PCR was carried out with 60 Vbeta primers and 13 Jbeta primers. Some clones are missing from TCRdb's copy, which holds only in-frame ones; the method was immunoSEQ multiplex PCR. This repertoire includes tens of thousands of clones. The V call is TRBV5-1, the J call TRBJ2-5; 9 bases are a match to TRBD2. The receptor was derived from a man aged 18 to 35 in good health and CMV-seropositive. Sequenced: PBMCs. The CDR3: CASSLRSGGSQETQYF. The CDR3 DNA is TGCGCCAGCAGCTTGCGAAGCGGGGGGAGCCAAGAGACCCAGTACTTC.